The rows below give T cell receptor beta chains drawn from one sample of a study of T-cell reconstitution after alpha-beta-depleted transplantation in children. Each CDR3 protein is one row after TCRdb ran MiXCR on the PCR reads. The data show over 400,000 distinct CDR3 sequences, roughly an eighth seen once. Sequences were derived from PBMCs from the stem cell graft donor, sampled from the stem cell graft. The receptor source for this set is a human donor who donated a stem cell graft to a child with combined immunodeficiency. Each CDR3 is given with its conserved first and last residue. D genes are given only for firm matches. Size is omitted from some rows. Given values are once, few, many or a class for expanded clones.

d_gene: -
v_gene: TRBV20-1
abundance: many
j_gene: TRBJ2-2
CDR3aa: CSARGRTNTGELFF
CDR3nt: TGCAGTGCTAGGGGAAGGACGAACACCGGGGAGCTGTTTTTT

d_gene: -
v_gene: TRBV13
abundance: -
j_gene: TRBJ2-7
CDR3aa: CASSHQGGPNYEQYF
CDR3nt: TGTGCCAGCAGCCACCAGGGGGGGCCAAACTACGAGCAGTACTTC

d_gene: TRBD2
v_gene: TRBV20-1
abundance: many
j_gene: TRBJ2-1
CDR3aa: CSARFWREEGNEQFF
CDR3nt: TGCAGTGCTAGATTCTGGCGGGAGGAGGGGAATGAGCAGTTCTTC

d_gene: TRBD1
v_gene: TRBV25-1
abundance: -
j_gene: TRBJ2-1
CDR3aa: CASKRQGNEQFF
CDR3nt: TGTGCCAGCAAACGACAGGGCAATGAGCAGTTCTTC

d_gene: -
v_gene: TRBV6-1
abundance: few
j_gene: TRBJ1-5
CDR3aa: CASSRQALQPQHF
CDR3nt: TGTGCCAGCAGTAGACAGGCGCTTCAACCCCAGCATTTT

d_gene: -
v_gene: TRBV5-6
abundance: few
j_gene: TRBJ2-6
CDR3aa: CASSLVVPGANVLTF
CDR3nt: TGTGCCAGCAGCCTCGTCGTCCCTGGGGCCAACGTCCTGACTTTC

d_gene: -
v_gene: TRBV30
abundance: few
j_gene: TRBJ2-1
CDR3aa: CAAEWGAVNEQFF
CDR3nt: TGTGCCGCCGAGTGGGGGGCGGTCAATGAGCAGTTCTTC

d_gene: -
v_gene: TRBV12-3/TRBV12-4
abundance: many
j_gene: TRBJ2-5
CDR3aa: CASCALETQYF
CDR3nt: TGTGCCAGCTGCGCGCTTGAGACCCAGTACTTC

d_gene: TRBD1
v_gene: TRBV4-1
abundance: few
j_gene: TRBJ2-1
CDR3aa: CASSQGGDREEDEQFF
CDR3nt: TGCGCCAGCAGCCAAGGGGGGGACAGGGAAGAGGATGAGCAGTTCTTC

d_gene: TRBD2
v_gene: TRBV15
abundance: -
j_gene: TRBJ2-3
CDR3aa: CATSRRGTSGSTDTQYF
CDR3nt: TGTGCCACCAGCAGAAGAGGAACTAGCGGGAGTACAGATACGCAGTATTTT

d_gene: TRBD1
v_gene: TRBV5-1
abundance: few
j_gene: TRBJ1-1
CDR3aa: CASSPGDSVTEAFF
CDR3nt: TGCGCCAGCAGCCCAGGGGACAGCGTCACTGAAGCTTTCTTT

d_gene: -
v_gene: TRBV7-3
abundance: -
j_gene: TRBJ2-3
CDR3aa: CASSLYGYVTDTQYF
CDR3nt: TGTGCCAGCAGCTTATATGGATATGTCACAGATACGCAGTATTTT

d_gene: -
v_gene: TRBV4-3
abundance: many
j_gene: TRBJ1-2
CDR3aa: CASSQDRGVPNYGYTF
CDR3nt: TGCGCCAGCAGCCAAGATAGGGGGGTCCCTAACTATGGCTACACCTTC

d_gene: -
v_gene: TRBV16
abundance: few
j_gene: TRBJ1-1
CDR3aa: CASSQSIGVNEAFF
CDR3nt: TGTGCCAGCAGCCAATCGATAGGAGTTAATGAAGCTTTCTTT

d_gene: -
v_gene: TRBV29-1
abundance: few
j_gene: TRBJ1-1
CDR3aa: CSVESRVNTEAFF
CDR3nt: TGCAGCGTTGAGTCCAGAGTGAACACTGAAGCTTTCTTT

d_gene: -
v_gene: TRBV7-2
abundance: few
j_gene: TRBJ1-4
CDR3aa: CASSLGPPGVLEKLFF
CDR3nt: TGTGCCAGCAGCTTAGGCCCCCCAGGGGTTTTGGAAAAACTGTTTTTT

d_gene: -
v_gene: TRBV29-1
abundance: -
j_gene: TRBJ2-7
CDR3aa: CSVEGRGPPNEQYF
CDR3nt: TGCAGCGTTGAGGGCAGGGGCCCCCCCAACGAGCAGTACTTC

d_gene: -
v_gene: TRBV6-1
abundance: -
j_gene: TRBJ1-1
CDR3aa: CASSEVGVVAFF
CDR3nt: TGTGCCAGCAGTGAAGTCGGGGTAGTAGCTTTCTTT

d_gene: TRBD1
v_gene: TRBV27
abundance: -
j_gene: TRBJ1-5
CDR3aa: CASSFGPYVPGQGTSNQPQHF
CDR3nt: TGTGCCAGCAGTTTTGGTCCTTATGTCCCGGGACAGGGGACAAGCAATCAGCCCCAGCATTTT

d_gene: -
v_gene: TRBV7-8
abundance: few
j_gene: TRBJ2-5
CDR3aa: CASSLVGYKDQYF
CDR3nt: TGTGCCAGCAGCTTGGTCGGGTATAAAGACCAGTACTTC

d_gene: -
v_gene: TRBV11-1
abundance: -
j_gene: TRBJ1-4
CDR3aa: CASSLGSGTENEKLFF
CDR3nt: TGTGCCAGCAGCTTAGGATCCGGGACCGAGAATGAAAAACTGTTTTTT

d_gene: TRBD2
v_gene: TRBV3-1
abundance: -
j_gene: TRBJ2-7
CDR3aa: CASSPSLAGPKSYEQYF
CDR3nt: TGTGCCAGCAGCCCGAGTCTAGCGGGGCCTAAATCCTACGAGCAGTACTTC

d_gene: -
v_gene: TRBV5-1
abundance: many
j_gene: TRBJ2-5
CDR3aa: CASSGGQSQETQYF
CDR3nt: TGCGCCAGCAGTGGGGGGCAGTCCCAAGAGACCCAGTACTTC

d_gene: -
v_gene: TRBV20-1
abundance: -
j_gene: TRBJ2-4
CDR3aa: CSARALALAKNIQYF
CDR3nt: TGCAGTGCTAGGGCGCTAGCCTTAGCCAAAAACATTCAGTACTTC

d_gene: -
v_gene: TRBV3-1
abundance: -
j_gene: TRBJ2-1
CDR3aa: CASSQAFDYFQFF
CDR3nt: TGTGCCAGCAGCCAGGCTTTTGACTACTTCCAGTTCTTC

d_gene: -
v_gene: TRBV4-3
abundance: -
j_gene: TRBJ2-6
CDR3aa: CASSQTFRLGANVLTF
CDR3nt: TGCGCCAGCAGCCAAACGTTCCGGTTAGGGGCCAACGTCCTGACTTTC

d_gene: -
v_gene: TRBV7-3
abundance: many
j_gene: TRBJ1-3
CDR3aa: CASSAGMGNTIYF
CDR3nt: TGTGCCAGCAGCGCCGGGATGGGAAACACCATATATTTT

d_gene: -
v_gene: TRBV6-1
abundance: few
j_gene: TRBJ2-7
CDR3aa: CASSRGRAIYEQYF
CDR3nt: TGTGCCAGCAGCCGGGGCAGGGCTATCTACGAGCAGTACTTC

d_gene: TRBD2
v_gene: TRBV7-2
abundance: -
j_gene: TRBJ2-2
CDR3aa: CATRRLAELGELFF
CDR3nt: TGTGCCACCAGGAGGCTAGCGGAACTCGGGGAGCTGTTTTTT

d_gene: TRBD1
v_gene: TRBV24-1
abundance: few
j_gene: TRBJ2-3
CDR3aa: CATSDKVWGQGDTDTQYF
CDR3nt: TGTGCCACCAGTGATAAAGTTTGGGGACAGGGAGACACAGATACGCAGTATTTT

d_gene: -
v_gene: TRBV7-2
abundance: -
j_gene: TRBJ2-7
CDR3aa: CASSLVRPGEQYF
CDR3nt: TGTGCCAGCAGCTTAGTACGACCAGGGGAGCAGTACTTC

d_gene: -
v_gene: TRBV19
abundance: once
j_gene: TRBJ2-5
CDR3aa: CASSTARGIQETQYF
CDR3nt: TGTGCCAGTAGTACGGCTAGAGGGATACAAGAGACCCAGTACTTC

d_gene: -
v_gene: TRBV7-9
abundance: -
j_gene: TRBJ1-4
CDR3aa: CASSSQPQGTNEKLFF
CDR3nt: TGTGCCAGCAGCTCTCAACCCCAGGGGACTAATGAAAAACTGTTTTTT

d_gene: -
v_gene: TRBV5-6
abundance: -
j_gene: TRBJ1-5
CDR3aa: CASSLFRGNNQPQHF
CDR3nt: TGTGCCAGCAGCTTGTTCAGGGGAAACAATCAGCCCCAGCATTTT

d_gene: -
v_gene: TRBV5-4
abundance: -
j_gene: TRBJ2-3
CDR3aa: CASSLAGAQDTQYF
CDR3nt: TGTGCCAGCAGCTTGGCAGGGGCCCAAGATACGCAGTATTTT

d_gene: -
v_gene: TRBV20-1
abundance: many
j_gene: TRBJ1-1
CDR3aa: CSALEGLNTEAFF
CDR3nt: TGCAGTGCCCTTGAGGGGCTGAACACTGAAGCTTTCTTT

d_gene: TRBD1
v_gene: TRBV4-1
abundance: few
j_gene: TRBJ2-7
CDR3aa: CASSQDRGTGAFHEQYF
CDR3nt: TGCGCCAGCAGCCAAGATAGAGGGACAGGGGCGTTCCACGAGCAGTACTTC

d_gene: -
v_gene: TRBV6-2/TRBV6-3
abundance: few
j_gene: TRBJ1-2
CDR3aa: CASMPRGEGYGYTF
CDR3nt: TGTGCCAGCATGCCCAGGGGTGAAGGATATGGCTACACCTTC

d_gene: -
v_gene: TRBV20-1
abundance: -
j_gene: TRBJ1-5
CDR3aa: CSATPGVGRNQPQHF
CDR3nt: TGCAGTGCTACCCCTGGGGTCGGGCGCAATCAGCCCCAGCATTTT

d_gene: -
v_gene: TRBV6-1
abundance: -
j_gene: TRBJ2-2
CDR3aa: CASSPKFALNTGELFF
CDR3nt: TGTGCCAGCAGTCCGAAATTCGCTCTTAACACCGGGGAGCTGTTTTTT

d_gene: -
v_gene: TRBV7-8
abundance: -
j_gene: TRBJ2-1
CDR3aa: CASSLMRGRAKGGEQFF
CDR3nt: TGTGCCAGCAGCTTAATGCGAGGGAGGGCCAAGGGGGGTGAGCAGTTCTTC

d_gene: TRBD2
v_gene: TRBV12-3/TRBV12-4
abundance: -
j_gene: TRBJ2-2
CDR3aa: CASSFGLAGDFGELFF
CDR3nt: TGTGCCAGCAGTTTCGGACTAGCGGGAGATTTCGGGGAGCTGTTTTTT

d_gene: -
v_gene: TRBV27
abundance: few
j_gene: TRBJ2-7
CDR3aa: CASSLTGLSSYEQYF
CDR3nt: TGTGCCAGCAGTCTTACAGGCCTGAGCTCCTACGAGCAGTACTTC

d_gene: -
v_gene: TRBV7-2
abundance: few
j_gene: TRBJ2-7
CDR3aa: CASSQGTTPYEQYF
CDR3nt: TGTGCCAGCAGCCAAGGGACCACACCCTACGAGCAGTACTTC

d_gene: -
v_gene: TRBV6-5
abundance: -
j_gene: TRBJ2-2
CDR3aa: CASSYLGRANTGELFF
CDR3nt: TGTGCCAGCAGTTACCTGGGAAGGGCCAACACCGGGGAGCTGTTTTTT

d_gene: -
v_gene: TRBV3-1
abundance: few
j_gene: TRBJ2-2
CDR3aa: CASSQEVFTGELFF
CDR3nt: TGTGCCAGCAGCCAGGAAGTCTTTACCGGGGAGCTGTTTTTT

d_gene: TRBD2
v_gene: TRBV5-1
abundance: few
j_gene: TRBJ2-3
CDR3aa: CASSLVSGSADTQYF
CDR3nt: TGCGCCAGCAGCTTGGTTAGCGGGAGTGCAGATACGCAGTATTTT

d_gene: TRBD1
v_gene: TRBV9
abundance: many
j_gene: TRBJ1-6
CDR3aa: CASSLGTGDSPLHF
CDR3nt: TGTGCCAGCAGCCTCGGGACAGGGGATTCACCCCTCCACTTT